These T cell receptor beta chains were read from a single sample in a study of blood T cell repertoires in COVID-19. Assay: immunoSEQ multiplex PCR; the TCRdb copy retains only in-frame clones and omits some. The sample comprises over 200,000 clones, 87% of which are singletons, and under 2% rests with the top ten. The sequenced material came from peripheral blood. These receptors all stem from a man between 40 and 49 years old with active or convalescent COVID-19. Each CDR3 is given with its conserved first and last residue. D genes are given only for firm matches.

V gene	D gene	J gene	CDR3 protein	CDR3 DNA
TRBV19	.	TRBJ1-6	CASSPTGFDSPLHF	TGTGCCAGCTCCCCCACAGGGTTCGATTCACCCCTCCACTTT
TRBV28	TRBD1	TRBJ2-1	CASRNPEGAGDEQFF	TGTGCCAGCAGAAACCCCGAGGGGGCTGGGGATGAGCAGTTCTTC
TRBV11-2	.	TRBJ2-2	CASSSGTQNTGELFF	TGTGCCAGCAGCTCCGGGACACAGAACACCGGGGAGCTGTTTTTT
TRBV28	TRBD1	TRBJ2-1	CASSLPTDRGKDNEQFF	TGTGCCAGCAGTTTACCCACCGACAGGGGAAAAGACAATGAGCAGTTCTTC
TRBV27	.	TRBJ2-7	CASRTGLHLSYEQYF	TGTGCCAGTCGGACGGGACTCCATCTCTCCTACGAGCAGTACTTC
TRBV5-1	TRBD1	TRBJ2-7	CASSLVRGGTGGSEQYF	TGCGCCAGCAGCTTGGTAAGAGGTGGGACAGGGGGCTCCGAGCAGTACTTC
TRBV27	TRBD1	TRBJ2-7	CASRGQGAASEQYF	TGTGCCAGCAGGGGTCAGGGGGCGGCTAGCGAGCAGTACTTC
TRBV5-4	.	TRBJ2-3	CASSWTGGMIGDTQYF	TGTGCCAGCAGCTGGACGGGCGGGATGATTGGAGATACGCAGTATTTT
TRBV7-9	.	TRBJ1-1	CASRGGMNTEAFF	TGTGCCAGCCGCGGAGGGATGAACACTGAAGCTTTCTTT
TRBV21-1	.	TRBJ2-3	CASSKAQVSPGGQSIKDTQYF	TGTGCCAGCAGCAAAGCGCAGGTCAGTCCAGGGGGCCAGTCAATCAAAGATACGCAGTATTTT
TRBV2	.	TRBJ1-5	CASSEGQGQPQHF	TGTGCCAGCAGTGAAGGGCAGGGACAGCCCCAGCATTTT
TRBV19	TRBD1	TRBJ1-5	CASSILTGARQPQHF	TGTGCCAGTAGTATCCTGACAGGGGCCCGTCAGCCCCAGCATTTT
TRBV5-4	.	TRBJ1-2	CASSQDRDYGYTF	TGTGCCAGCAGCCAGGACAGAGACTATGGCTACACCTTC
TRBV7-9	TRBD1	TRBJ2-2	CASSPKGHRGTGELFF	TGTGCCAGCAGCCCTAAAGGGCACAGGGGAACCGGGGAGCTGTTTTTT
TRBV5-6	.	TRBJ2-5	CASSPTPGHNGETQYF	TGTGCCAGCAGCCCTACACCGGGACACAATGGAGAGACCCAGTACTTC
TRBV5-5	.	TRBJ1-2	CASSADGVFGYTF	TGTGCCAGCAGCGCGGACGGGGTATTTGGCTACACCTTC